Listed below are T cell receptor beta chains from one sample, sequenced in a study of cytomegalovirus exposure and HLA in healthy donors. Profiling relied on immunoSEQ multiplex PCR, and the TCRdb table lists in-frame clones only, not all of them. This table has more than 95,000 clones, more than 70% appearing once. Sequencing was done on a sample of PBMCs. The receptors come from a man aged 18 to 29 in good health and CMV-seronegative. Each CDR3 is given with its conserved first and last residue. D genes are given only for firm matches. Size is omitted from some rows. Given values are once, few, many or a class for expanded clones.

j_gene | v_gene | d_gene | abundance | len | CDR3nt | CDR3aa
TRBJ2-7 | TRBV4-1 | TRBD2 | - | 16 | TGCGCCAGCAGCCGGGCTGGACTAGCGGGAGTCTACGAGCAGTACTTC | CASSRAGLAGVYEQYF
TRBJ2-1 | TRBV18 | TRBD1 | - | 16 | TGTGCCAGCTCACGAGACAGGGAACATTCCTACAATGAGCAGTTCTTC | CASSRDREHSYNEQFF
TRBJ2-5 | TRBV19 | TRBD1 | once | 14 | TGTGCCAGTAACCCCAGGGGGCGCCAAGAGACCCAGTACTTC | CASNPRGRQETQYF
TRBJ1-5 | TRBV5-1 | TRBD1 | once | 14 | TGCGCCAGCAGCACCGGACAGGGTAATCAGCCCCAGCATTTT | CASSTGQGNQPQHF
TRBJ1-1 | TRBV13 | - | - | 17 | TGTGCCAGCAGCCGCGGGGGGTTCGTATATATGAACACTGAAGCTTTCTTT | CASSRGGFVYMNTEAFF
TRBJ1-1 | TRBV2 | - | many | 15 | TGTGCCAGCAGTGACAGGGATTACATGAACACTGAAGCTTTCTTT | CASSDRDYMNTEAFF
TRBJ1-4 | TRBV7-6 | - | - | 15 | TGTGCCAGCAGCGCATACCAGGGTGACTATGAAAAACTGTTTTTT | CASSAYQGDYEKLFF
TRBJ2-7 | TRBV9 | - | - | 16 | TGTGCCAGCAGCGTAGGTGCGGTTAGGCCCTACGACGAGCAGTACTTC | CASSVGAVRPYDEQYF
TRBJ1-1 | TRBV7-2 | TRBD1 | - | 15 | TGTGCCAGCAGCTTCGACGGGACAGCCGGCACTGAAGCTTTCTTT | CASSFDGTAGTEAFF
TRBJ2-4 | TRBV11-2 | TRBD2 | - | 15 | TGTGCCAGCAGCCCCAAACTAGCGGAGAAAAACATTCAGTACTTC | CASSPKLAEKNIQYF
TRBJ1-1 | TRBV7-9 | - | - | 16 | TGTGCCAGCAGCTTAGCTTTGGGGGGGACGCACACTGAAGCTTTCTTT | CASSLALGGTHTEAFF
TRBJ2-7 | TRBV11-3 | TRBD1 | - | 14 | TGTGCCAGCAGCCCCCGACAGGGTTCCTACGAGCAGTACTTC | CASSPRQGSYEQYF
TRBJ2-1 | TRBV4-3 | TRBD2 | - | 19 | TGCGCCAGCAGCCAAGATCATGGGTTTAGCGGGGGGGCGGGCAATGAGCAGTTCTTC | CASSQDHGFSGGAGNEQFF
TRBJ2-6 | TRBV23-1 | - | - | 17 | TGCGCCAGCAGTCGGGAGGTGTTGGGAACTGGGGCCAACGTCCTGACTTTC | CASSREVLGTGANVLTF
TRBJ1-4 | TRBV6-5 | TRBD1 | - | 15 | TGTGCCAGCGGGGCAGGGGGGACCTCTAATGAAAAACTGTTTTTT | CASGAGGTSNEKLFF
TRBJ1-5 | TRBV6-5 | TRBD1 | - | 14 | TGTGCCAGCCGACGGACAGGGCGTAATCAGCCCCAGCATTTT | CASRRTGRNQPQHF
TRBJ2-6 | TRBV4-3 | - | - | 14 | TGCGCCAGCAGCTACGGGTCTGGGGCCAACGTCCTGACTTTC | CASSYGSGANVLTF
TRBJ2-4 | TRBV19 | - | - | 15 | TGTGCCAGTAGTATATTTGCGGCCTCCGGGGACATTCAGTACTTC | CASSIFAASGDIQYF
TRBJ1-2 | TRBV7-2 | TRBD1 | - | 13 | TGTGCCAGCAGCTCGACAGGGTACTATGGCTACACCTTC | CASSSTGYYGYTF
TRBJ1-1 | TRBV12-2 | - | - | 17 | TGTGCAAGTCGCCAGGGACAGAAAGGGGGCAGTAACACTGAAGCTTTCTTT | CASRQGQKGGSNTEAFF
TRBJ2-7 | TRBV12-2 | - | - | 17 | TGTGCAAGTCGCTTAGAGGCTTTCCGTGGGAGTTTTTACGAGCAGTACTTC | CASRLEAFRGSFYEQYF
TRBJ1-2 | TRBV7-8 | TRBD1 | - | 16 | TGTGCCAGCAGCCACATACCCCGGGACAGTGGCTATGGCTACACCTTC | CASSHIPRDSGYGYTF